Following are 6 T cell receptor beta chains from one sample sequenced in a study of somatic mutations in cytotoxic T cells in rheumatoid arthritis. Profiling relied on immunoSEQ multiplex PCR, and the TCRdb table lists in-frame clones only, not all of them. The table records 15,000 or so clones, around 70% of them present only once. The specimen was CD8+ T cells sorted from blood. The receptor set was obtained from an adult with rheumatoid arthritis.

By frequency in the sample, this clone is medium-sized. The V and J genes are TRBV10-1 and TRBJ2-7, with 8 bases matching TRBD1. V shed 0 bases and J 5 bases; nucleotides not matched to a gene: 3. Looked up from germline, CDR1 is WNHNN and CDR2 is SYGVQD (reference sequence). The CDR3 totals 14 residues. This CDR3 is CASSESGQADEQYF. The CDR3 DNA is TGCGCCAGCAGTGAGTCGGGACAGGCTGACGAGCAGTACTTC.

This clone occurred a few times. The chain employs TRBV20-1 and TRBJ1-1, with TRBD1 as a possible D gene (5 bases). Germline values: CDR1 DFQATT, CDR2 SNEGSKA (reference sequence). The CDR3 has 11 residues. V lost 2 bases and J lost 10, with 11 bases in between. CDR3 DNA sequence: TGCAGTGCTAGATTTCAGGGAGGAGCTTTCTTT. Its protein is CSARFQGGAFF.

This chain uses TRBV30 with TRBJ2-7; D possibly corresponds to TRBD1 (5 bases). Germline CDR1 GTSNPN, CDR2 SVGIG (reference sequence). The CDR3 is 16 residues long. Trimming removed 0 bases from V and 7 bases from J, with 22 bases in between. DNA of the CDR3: TGTGCCTGGAGTGTCCCCCCCGGGCAGGGCTTCAGGGAGCAGTACTTC. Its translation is CAWSVPPGQGFREQYF. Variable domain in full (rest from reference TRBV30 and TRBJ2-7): SQTIHQWPATLVQPVGSPLSLECTVEGTSNPNLYWYRQAAGRGLQLLFYSVGIGQISSEVPQNLSASRPQDRQFILSSKKLLLSDSGFYLCAWSVPPGQGFREQYFGPGTRLTVT.

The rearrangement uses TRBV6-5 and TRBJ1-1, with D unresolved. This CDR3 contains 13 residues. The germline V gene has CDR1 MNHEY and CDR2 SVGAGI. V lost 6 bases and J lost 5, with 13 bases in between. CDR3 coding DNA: TGTGCCAGCAGCCGACCCTTAGGGACTGAAGCTTTCTTT. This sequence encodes CASSRPLGTEAFF.

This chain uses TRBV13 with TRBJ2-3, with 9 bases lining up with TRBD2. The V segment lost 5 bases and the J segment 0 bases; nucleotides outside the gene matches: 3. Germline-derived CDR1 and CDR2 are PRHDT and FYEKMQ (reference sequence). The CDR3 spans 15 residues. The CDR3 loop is CASSLAGLSTDTQYF. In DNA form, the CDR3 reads TGTGCCAGCAGCCTAGCGGGGCTTAGCACAGATACGCAGTATTTT.

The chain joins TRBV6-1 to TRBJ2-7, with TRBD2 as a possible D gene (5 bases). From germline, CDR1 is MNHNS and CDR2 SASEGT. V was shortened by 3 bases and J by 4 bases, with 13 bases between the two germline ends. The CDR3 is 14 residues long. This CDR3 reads CASSEIQTGYEQYF. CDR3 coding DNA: TGTGCCAGCAGTGAGATACAGACGGGATACGAGCAGTACTTC.